This T cell receptor (beta chain) was documented in a study of CD8+ T cells in alopecia areata. Study overall: Once tofacitinib had been taken for 6 to 18 months, 6 months off drug followed. Study findings and constraints: Among the cells sequenced in scalp samples are also the resident alphabeta T cells of normal skin. Elevated clonality characterized lesional scalp relative to normal scalp, particularly in alopecia totalis/universalis.

The sample holds many counts of this clone. Its antigen is not identified. There are 13 residues in the CDR3. V lost 5 bases, J lost 7 bases, and 14 bases lay in between. Germline V gene lookup returns CDR1 SGHAT and CDR2 FQNNGV. RNA was extracted and reverse transcribed into cDNA as the sequencing template. Repertoires were generated with immunoSEQ multiplex PCR, while TCRdb's copy carries only in-frame clones and drops some. The sample includes some 170,000 clones, more than 60% of them seen just once. This sequence was found in a human donor with alopecia areata. J is TRBJ1-2 and V is TRBV11-2; no clear D gene. The sample consisted of CD4+ T cells sorted from blood, taken at week 0. The CDR3 reads CASSPAPGGGYTF. The CDR3 region has the DNA TGTGCCAGCAGCCCAGCCCCAGGTGGTGGCTACACCTTC.